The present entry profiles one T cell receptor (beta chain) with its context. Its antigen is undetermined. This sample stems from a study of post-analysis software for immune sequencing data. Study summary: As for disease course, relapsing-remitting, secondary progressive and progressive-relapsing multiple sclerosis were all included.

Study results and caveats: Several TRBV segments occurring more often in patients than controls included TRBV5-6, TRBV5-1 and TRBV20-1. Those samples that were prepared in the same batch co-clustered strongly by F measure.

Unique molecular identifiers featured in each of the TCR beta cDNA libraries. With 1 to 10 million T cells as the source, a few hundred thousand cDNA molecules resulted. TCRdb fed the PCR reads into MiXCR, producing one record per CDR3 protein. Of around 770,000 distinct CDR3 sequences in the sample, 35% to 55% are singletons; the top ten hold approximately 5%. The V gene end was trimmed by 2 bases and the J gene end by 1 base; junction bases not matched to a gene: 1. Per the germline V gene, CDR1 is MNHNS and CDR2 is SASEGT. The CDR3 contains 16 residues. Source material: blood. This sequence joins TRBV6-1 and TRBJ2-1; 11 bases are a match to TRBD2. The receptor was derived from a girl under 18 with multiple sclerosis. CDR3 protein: CASSELAGGSYNEQFF. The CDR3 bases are TGTGCCAGCAGTGAATTAGCGGGAGGGTCCTACAATGAGCAGTTCTTC.